This T cell receptor (beta chain) was sequenced for a study of blood T cell repertoires in COVID-19. On the study more broadly: Acute and convalescent COVID-19 specimens originated in the United States, Italy and Spain. Nucleic acid was either cDNA or gDNA, and it came from T cells, B-cell-depleted T cells, or PBMCs.

CDR3 length: 17 amino acids. V dropped 3 bases and J dropped 3; count of bases not matched to a gene: 13. Looked up from germline, CDR1 is DFQATT and CDR2 is SNEGSKA (reference sequence). TCRdb's copy holds only in-frame clones and misses some; the assay was immunoSEQ multiplex PCR. This sample has some 350,000 clones, with about 90% found just once. The chain joins TRBV20-1 to TRBJ2-5, with 10 positions matching TRBD1. The sequenced sample consisted of peripheral blood. The sequence was collected from a woman under 30 who had recovered from COVID-19. This chain's CDR3 is CSASLVNTGTGEETQYF. For the CDR3, the DNA is TGCAGTGCTAGTTTGGTCAACACCGGGACAGGGGAAGAGACCCAGTACTTC.